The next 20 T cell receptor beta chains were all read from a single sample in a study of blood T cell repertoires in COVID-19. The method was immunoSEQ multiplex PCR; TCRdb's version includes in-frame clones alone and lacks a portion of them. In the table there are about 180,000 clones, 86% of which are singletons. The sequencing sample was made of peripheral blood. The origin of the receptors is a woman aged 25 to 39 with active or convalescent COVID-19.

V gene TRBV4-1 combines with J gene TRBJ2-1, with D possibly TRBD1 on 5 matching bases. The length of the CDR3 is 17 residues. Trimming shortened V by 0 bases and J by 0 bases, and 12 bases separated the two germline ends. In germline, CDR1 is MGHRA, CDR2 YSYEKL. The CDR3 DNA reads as TGCGCCAGCAGCCAAGACAGGACCCAGGGCTCCTACAATGAGCAGTTCTTC. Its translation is CASSQDRTQGSYNEQFF.

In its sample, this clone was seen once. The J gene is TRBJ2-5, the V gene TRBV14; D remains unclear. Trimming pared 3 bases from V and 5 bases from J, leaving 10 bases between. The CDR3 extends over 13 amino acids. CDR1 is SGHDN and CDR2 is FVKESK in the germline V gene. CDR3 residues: CASSQFLRETQYF. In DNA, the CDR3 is TGTGCCAGCAGCCAGTTCTTACGGGAGACCCAGTACTTC.

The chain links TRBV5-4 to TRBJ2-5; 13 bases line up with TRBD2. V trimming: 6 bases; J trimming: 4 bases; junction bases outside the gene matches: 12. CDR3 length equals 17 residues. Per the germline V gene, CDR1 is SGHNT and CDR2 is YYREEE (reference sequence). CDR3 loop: CASTSIGTSGVRETQYF. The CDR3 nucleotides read TGTGCCAGCACCTCTATCGGGACTAGCGGGGTAAGAGAGACCCAGTACTTC.

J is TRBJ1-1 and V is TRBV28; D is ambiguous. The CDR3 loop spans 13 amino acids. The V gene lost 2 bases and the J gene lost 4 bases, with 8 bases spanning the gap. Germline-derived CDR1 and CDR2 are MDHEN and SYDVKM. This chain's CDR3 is CASSLTSGTEAFF. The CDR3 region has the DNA TGTGCCAGCAGTTTAACTAGCGGCACTGAAGCTTTCTTT. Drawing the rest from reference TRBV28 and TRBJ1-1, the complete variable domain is DVKVTQSSRYLVKRTGEKVFLECVQDMDHENMFWYRQDPGLGLRLIYFSYDVKMKEKGDIPEGYSVSREKKERFSLILESASTNQTSMYLCASSLTSGTEAFFGQGTRLTVV.

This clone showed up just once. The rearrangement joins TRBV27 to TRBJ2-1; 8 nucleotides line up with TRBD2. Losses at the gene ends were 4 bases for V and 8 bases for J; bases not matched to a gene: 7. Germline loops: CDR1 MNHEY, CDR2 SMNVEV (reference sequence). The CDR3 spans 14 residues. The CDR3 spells CASSSGLESYEQFF. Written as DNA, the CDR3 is TGTGCCAGCAGTTCGGGACTAGAATCGTATGAGCAGTTCTTC.

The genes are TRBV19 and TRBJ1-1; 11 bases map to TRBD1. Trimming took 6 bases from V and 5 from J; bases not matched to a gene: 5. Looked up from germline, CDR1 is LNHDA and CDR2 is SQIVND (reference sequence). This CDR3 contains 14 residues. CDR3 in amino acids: CASSRDRGGTEAFF. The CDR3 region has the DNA TGTGCCAGTAGCCGGGACAGGGGGGGGACTGAAGCTTTCTTT.

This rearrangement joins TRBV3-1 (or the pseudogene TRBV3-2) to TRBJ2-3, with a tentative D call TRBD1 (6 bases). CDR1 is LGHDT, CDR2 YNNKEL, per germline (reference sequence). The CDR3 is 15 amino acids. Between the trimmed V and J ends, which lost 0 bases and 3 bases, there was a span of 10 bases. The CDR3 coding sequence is TGTGCCAGCAGCCAAGATTACAGGGAAACAGATACGCAGTATTTT. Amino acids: CASSQDYRETDTQYF.

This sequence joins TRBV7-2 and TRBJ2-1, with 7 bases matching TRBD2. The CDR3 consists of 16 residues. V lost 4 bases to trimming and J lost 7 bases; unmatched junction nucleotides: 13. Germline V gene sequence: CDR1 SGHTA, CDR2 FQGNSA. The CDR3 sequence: CASSSQSGLKVNEQFF. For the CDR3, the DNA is TGTGCCAGCAGCTCACAATCGGGACTAAAGGTAAATGAGCAGTTCTTC.

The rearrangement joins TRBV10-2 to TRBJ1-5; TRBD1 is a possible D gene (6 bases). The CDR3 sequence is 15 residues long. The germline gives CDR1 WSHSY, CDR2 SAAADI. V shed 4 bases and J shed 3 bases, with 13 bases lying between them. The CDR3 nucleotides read TGCGCCAGCAGTGGCCGGAACAGGGACAATCAGCCCCAGCATTTT. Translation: CASSGRNRDNQPQHF.

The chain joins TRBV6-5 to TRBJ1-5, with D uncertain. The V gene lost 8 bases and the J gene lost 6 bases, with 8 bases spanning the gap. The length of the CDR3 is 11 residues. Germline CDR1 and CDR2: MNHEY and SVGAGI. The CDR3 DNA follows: TGTGCCAGCCGGGGTAGTCAGCCCCAGCATTTT. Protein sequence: CASRGSQPQHF.

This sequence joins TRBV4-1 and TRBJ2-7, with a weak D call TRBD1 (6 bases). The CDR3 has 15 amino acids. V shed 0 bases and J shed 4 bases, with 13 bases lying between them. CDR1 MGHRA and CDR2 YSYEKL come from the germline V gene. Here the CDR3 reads CASSQEGQGLYEQYF. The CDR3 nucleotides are TGCGCCAGCAGCCAAGAAGGGCAGGGGTTATACGAGCAGTACTTC.

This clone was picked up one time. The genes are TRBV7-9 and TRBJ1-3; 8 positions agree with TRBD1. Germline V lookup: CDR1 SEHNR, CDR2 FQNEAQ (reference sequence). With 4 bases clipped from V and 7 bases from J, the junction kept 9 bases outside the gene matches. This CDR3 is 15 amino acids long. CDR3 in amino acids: CASSYKDRETNTIYF. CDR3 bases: TGTGCCAGCAGCTACAAGGACAGGGAGACGAACACCATATATTTT.

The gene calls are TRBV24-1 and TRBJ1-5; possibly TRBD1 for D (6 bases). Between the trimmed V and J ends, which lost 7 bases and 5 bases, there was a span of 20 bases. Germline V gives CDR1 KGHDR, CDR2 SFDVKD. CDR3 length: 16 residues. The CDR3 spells CATREKTGSVYQPQHF. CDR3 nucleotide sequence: TGTGCCACCAGAGAAAAGACAGGTTCGGTATATCAGCCCCAGCATTTT.

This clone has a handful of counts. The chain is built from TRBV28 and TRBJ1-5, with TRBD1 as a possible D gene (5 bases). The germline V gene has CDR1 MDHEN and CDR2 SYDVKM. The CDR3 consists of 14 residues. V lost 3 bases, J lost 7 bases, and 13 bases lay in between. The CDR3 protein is CASSFVGASQPQHF. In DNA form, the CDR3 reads TGTGCCAGCAGTTTTGTTGGGGCCTCACAGCCCCAGCATTTT.

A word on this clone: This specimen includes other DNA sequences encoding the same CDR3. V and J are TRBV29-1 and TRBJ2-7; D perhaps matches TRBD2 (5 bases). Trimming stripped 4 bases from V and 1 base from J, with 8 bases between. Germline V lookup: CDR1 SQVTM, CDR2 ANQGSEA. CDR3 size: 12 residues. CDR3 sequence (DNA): TGCAGCGTTGGCCGGGATTCCTACGAGCAGTACTTC. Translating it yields CSVGRDSYEQYF.

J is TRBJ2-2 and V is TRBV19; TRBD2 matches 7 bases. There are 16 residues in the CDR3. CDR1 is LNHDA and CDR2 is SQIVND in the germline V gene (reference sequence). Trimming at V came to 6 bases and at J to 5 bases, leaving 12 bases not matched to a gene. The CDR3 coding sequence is TGTGCCAGTAGATCCCCTGAGAGGGAGGGAACCGGGGAGCTGTTTTTT. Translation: CASRSPEREGTGELFF.

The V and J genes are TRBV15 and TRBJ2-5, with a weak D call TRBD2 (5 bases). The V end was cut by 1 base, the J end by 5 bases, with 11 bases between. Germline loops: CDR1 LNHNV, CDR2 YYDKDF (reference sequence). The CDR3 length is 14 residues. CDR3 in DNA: TGTGCCACCAGCAGAGTCAGTTCGGGGGAGACCCAGTACTTC. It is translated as CATSRVSSGETQYF.

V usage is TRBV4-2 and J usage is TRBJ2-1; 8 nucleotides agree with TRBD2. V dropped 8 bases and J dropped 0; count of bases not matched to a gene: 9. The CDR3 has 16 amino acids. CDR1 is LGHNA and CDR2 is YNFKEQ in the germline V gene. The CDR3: CASRIAGTSSYNEQFF. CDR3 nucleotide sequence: TGTGCCAGCCGGATAGCGGGGACCAGCTCCTACAATGAGCAGTTCTTC.

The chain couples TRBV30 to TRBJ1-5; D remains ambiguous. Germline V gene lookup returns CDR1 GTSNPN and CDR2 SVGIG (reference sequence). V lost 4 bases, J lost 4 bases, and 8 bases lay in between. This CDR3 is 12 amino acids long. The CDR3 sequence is CAWTQNNQPQHF. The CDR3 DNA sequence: TGTGCCTGGACTCAGAATAATCAGCCCCAGCATTTT.

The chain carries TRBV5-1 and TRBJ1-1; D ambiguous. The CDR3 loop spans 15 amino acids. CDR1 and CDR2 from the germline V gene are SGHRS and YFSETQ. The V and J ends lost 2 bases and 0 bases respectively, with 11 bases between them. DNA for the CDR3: TGCGCCAGCAGCTTTAACACAGCCATGAACACTGAAGCTTTCTTT. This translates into CASSFNTAMNTEAFF.